This TCR beta chain was recovered during a study of T cell changes during pregnancy in multiple sclerosis. Assay used: immunoSEQ multiplex PCR; TCRdb lists only in-frame clones, some missing. Among tens of thousands of clones listed, roughly nine tenths were seen once. The CDR3 extends over 15 amino acids. Trimming cost V 7 bases and J 7 bases; bases outside gene matches: 9. Germline V lookup: CDR1 SGHDT, CDR2 YYEEEE. The material sequenced was CD8+ T cells from peripheral blood mononuclear cells, taken in the third trimester of pregnancy. This sequence was found in a female donor with multiple sclerosis, enrolled in a pregnancy study. The rearrangement uses TRBV5-6 and TRBJ2-1, with 12 bases identical to TRBD2. The CDR3 sequence is CASGRLAGEVNEQFF. The DNA of the CDR3 is TGTGCCAGCGGCCGACTAGCGGGAGAGGTGAATGAGCAGTTCTTC.